These 25 T cell receptor beta chains share one sample of origin, sequenced in a study of response to subunit inactivated influenza vaccine. Each CDR3 protein gets one entry after TCRdb re-called the RT-PCR reads with MiXCR. The sample records almost 600,000 distinct CDR3 sequences, 14% being singletons. The material sequenced was PBMCs from blood, taken about 11 days after vaccination. These TCRs come from a man aged 50 to 60 who received an inactivated influenza vaccine.

This clonotype showed up just a few times. The chain combines TRBV6-1 with TRBJ1-5; 8 positions match TRBD1. Trimming at V came to 6 bases and at J to 3 bases, leaving 7 bases not matched to a gene. Per the germline V gene, CDR1 is MNHNS and CDR2 is SASEGT. The CDR3 extends over 15 amino acids. CDR3 in DNA: TGTGCCAGCAGGTCAGGGGGCGCAAACAATCAGCCCCAGCATTTT. It encodes CASRSGGANNQPQHF.

This clonotype was counted a few times. The chain has TRBV9 and TRBJ2-1, with D possibly being TRBD1 or TRBD2 (5 bases each). The V and J ends lost 4 bases and 4 bases respectively, with 12 bases between them. The CDR3 length is 14 residues. Germline-derived CDR1 and CDR2 are SGDLS and YYNGEE. This CDR3 is CASSPQGPYNEQFF. The CDR3 DNA reads TGTGCCAGCAGCCCCCAGGGACCGTACAATGAGCAGTTCTTC.

The rearrangement uses TRBV7-9 and TRBJ2-5; 11 bases map to TRBD2. Losses at the gene ends were 2 bases for V and 5 bases for J; bases not matched to a gene: 10. The CDR3 length is 17 residues. In germline, CDR1 is SEHNR, CDR2 FQNEAQ (reference sequence). As DNA, the CDR3 is TGTGCCAGCAGCTTACCCTGGGTAGCGGGGGGGCTGGAGACCCAGTACTTC. Amino acids: CASSLPWVAGGLETQYF.

This clonotype has only a few counts. CDR3 sequence: CASSYRTGDEAFF. The CDR3 DNA reads TGTGCCAGCAGCTACCGGACAGGCGACGAAGCTTTCTTT. The J gene is TRBJ1-1, the V gene TRBV3-1; 7 bases are shared with TRBD1. The CDR3 sequence is 13 residues long. Germline assignment: CDR1 LGHDT and CDR2 YNNKEL (reference sequence). The V gene end was trimmed by 5 bases and the J gene end by 8 bases; junction bases not matched to a gene: 8.

This chain joins TRBV12-3 or TRBV12-4 and TRBJ2-5, with a tentative D call TRBD1 (5 bases). This CDR3 comprises 14 residues. V was pared by 4 bases and J by 2 bases, with 11 bases between. CDR3 loop: CASSSPGQQETQYF. The CDR3 DNA follows: TGTGCCAGCAGTTCTCCTGGACAACAAGAGACCCAGTACTTC.

In its sample, this clonotype was seen a few times. The CDR3 DNA reads as TGCAGTGCTAGGCAGCAGGGAGGCCAGACCCAGTACTTC. It yields the protein CSARQQGGQTQYF. The chain employs TRBV20-1 and TRBJ2-5; perhaps TRBD2 as D (6 bases). Trimming removed 3 bases from V and 6 bases from J, with 14 bases in between. The CDR3 is 13 amino acids. Germline assignment: CDR1 DFQATT and CDR2 SNEGSKA (reference sequence).

V and J are TRBV20-1 and TRBJ2-3, with 7 bases aligning to TRBD1. V shed 0 bases and J 5 bases; nucleotides not matched to a gene: 5. The CDR3 consists of 14 residues. Per germline, CDR1 DFQATT and CDR2 SNEGSKA (reference sequence). The CDR3 nucleotides are TGCAGTGCTAGAGATATCGACAGGGTAGATACGCAGTATTTT. Protein product: CSARDIDRVDTQYF.

The chain is built from TRBV6-2 or TRBV6-3 and TRBJ1-5; possible D gene TRBD1, 5 bases. Between the trimmed V and J ends, which lost 6 bases and 6 bases, there was a span of 12 bases. The germline gives CDR1 MNHEY, CDR2 SVGEGT. This CDR3 is built from 13 residues. CDR3 protein: CASSLLGAQPQHF. The CDR3 DNA reads TGTGCCAGCAGCCTGTTAGGGGCTCAGCCCCAGCATTTT.

The chain recombines TRBV6-6 with TRBJ1-2; D gene unclear. The CDR3 runs 12 residues. V shed 10 bases and J shed 0 bases, with 9 bases lying between them. Germline CDR1 reads MNHNY; CDR2 reads SVGAGI (reference sequence). For the CDR3, the DNA is TGTGCCACCATAAACCCTAACTATGGCTACACCTTC. Residues: CATINPNYGYTF.

The chain links TRBV7-9 to TRBJ1-2; no reliable D call. Germline CDR1 is SEHNR and CDR2 is FQNEAQ (reference sequence). The CDR3 covers 13 residues. Trimming removed 5 bases from V and 5 bases from J, with 12 bases in between. In DNA, the CDR3 is TGTGCCAGCAGCCCTGGCCCGGGATATGGCTACACCTTC. Protein: CASSPGPGYGYTF.

This clonotype was seen a few times. The V and J genes are TRBV10-3 and TRBJ2-1, with 9 nucleotides matching TRBD1. J lost 4 bases, V lost 7 bases, and 5 bases had no gene match. The CDR3 covers 14 residues. CDR1 is ENHRY and CDR2 is SYGVKD in the germline V gene. CDR3 protein: CAITGTGSYNEQFF. Written as DNA, the CDR3 is TGTGCCATCACCGGGACAGGGTCATACAATGAGCAGTTCTTC.

This chain joins TRBV27 and TRBJ1-1, with a weak D call TRBD1 (6 bases). The CDR3 consists of 14 residues. Trimming shortened V by 2 bases and J by 6 bases, and 13 bases separated the two germline ends. Germline CDR1 MNHEY, CDR2 SMNVEV (reference sequence). CDR3 in DNA: TGTGCCAGCAGTTTAAACAGGGTTTTTTCTGAAGCTTTCTTT. Its protein product is CASSLNRVFSEAFF.

The chain is built from TRBV10-3 and TRBJ2-1; D may be TRBD1 (8 bases). Trimming took 10 bases from V and 1 from J, leaving 29 bases between them. The germline CDR1 and CDR2 sequences are ENHRY and SYGVKD. The CDR3 runs to 19 residues. CDR3 in amino acids: CATESQGAGGSGSYNEQFF. The CDR3 coding sequence is TGTGCCACAGAGAGCCAGGGGGCTGGCGGGAGTGGGTCCTACAATGAGCAGTTCTTC.

Note on this clonotype: This clone may be a read error of a much larger clone one base away. The chain couples TRBV20-1 to TRBJ2-3, with D uncertain. The closer fit of TRBJ1-5 to the DNA end suggests the J call may be wrong. CDR1 DFQATT and CDR2 SNEGSKA come from the germline V gene (reference sequence). The CDR3 length is 15 residues. CDR3 amino acids: CSARDGSFPTDTQHF. CDR3 bases: TGCAGTGCTAGAGATGGGAGTTTCCCCACAGATACGCAGCATTTT.

In DNA form, the CDR3 reads TGTGCCAGCAGCTTACTCGGGGGGTACTACAATGAGCAGTTCTTC. Its protein is CASSLLGGYYNEQFF. This rearrangement joins TRBV7-9 to TRBJ2-1; 7 bases fit TRBD2. V lost 2 bases and J lost 3; bases outside the gene matches: 4. From germline, CDR1 is SEHNR and CDR2 FQNEAQ (reference sequence). The CDR3 extends over 15 amino acids.

This clonotype was counted ten times or more. CDR3 DNA sequence: TGTGCCAGCAGTTACAGGGGGCACACTGAAGCTTTCTTT. Protein: CASSYRGHTEAFF. The chain couples TRBV14 to TRBJ1-1; the match to TRBD1 covers 9 bases. V shed 6 bases, J shed 3 bases, and the junction held 2 bases outside the gene matches. The CDR3 spans 13 residues. Germline lookup yields CDR1 SGHDN and CDR2 FVKESK.

This clonotype has a count of ten or more. This sequence joins TRBV7-7 and TRBJ2-2; D is unresolved. The CDR3 length is 13 residues. The V gene lost 4 bases and the J gene lost 6 bases, with 9 bases spanning the gap. Germline CDR1 is SSHAT and CDR2 is FNYEAQ (reference sequence). The CDR3 region has the DNA TGTGCCAGCAGCTCCAGAGAGGCCGGGGAGCTGTTTTTT. Protein sequence: CASSSREAGELFF.

This clonotype was detected a few times. The rearrangement joins TRBV5-1 to TRBJ1-2, with no clear D. The CDR3 runs to 14 residues. Per germline, CDR1 SGHRS and CDR2 YFSETQ. V dropped 5 bases and J dropped 5 bases, with 16 bases sitting between them. CDR3 DNA sequence: TGCGCCAGCAGGGAAGGCCCGGCGGGGTATGGCTACACCTTC. Protein product: CASREGPAGYGYTF.

The chain links TRBV15 to TRBJ2-7; no clear D gene. The V gene's germline CDR1 is LNHNV and CDR2 YYDKDF (reference sequence). The CDR3 consists of 15 residues. With 0 bases removed from V and 5 bases from J, the gap between germline ends came to 14 bases. DNA for the CDR3: TGTGCCACCAGCAGAGATAGGCCGGGCGGCCACGAGCAGTACTTC. The encoded protein is CATSRDRPGGHEQYF.

This clonotype occurred many times. A junction end diverges from the germline sequence, so it may reflect a read error. V usage is TRBV12-3 or TRBV12-4 and J usage is TRBJ1-1, with D possibly matching TRBD1 (5 bases). The CDR3 length is 13 residues. CDR3 amino acids: CASSLGVGTEAFF. CDR3 nucleotides: TGTGCCAGCAGCTTAGGGGTCGGCACTGAAGCTTTCTTT.

This clonotype was seen a handful of times. The chain has TRBV12-3 or TRBV12-4 and TRBJ1-5, with D hard to call. The length of the CDR3 is 16 residues. V dropped 5 bases and J dropped 0 bases, with 14 bases sitting between them. The CDR3 DNA reads as TGTGCCAGCAGTCTCGGAACCGTCTATAGCAATCAGCCCCAGCATTTT. It translates to CASSLGTVYSNQPQHF.

This clonotype was counted only a few times. This sequence joins TRBV3-1 and TRBJ1-1, with no clear D. From germline, CDR1 is LGHDT and CDR2 YNNKEL (reference sequence). The CDR3 spans 14 residues. V lost 1 base and J 2 bases, leaving 8 bases between the germline ends. DNA of the CDR3: TGTGCCAGCAGCCAAGTGGCCGCCAACACTGAAGCTTTCTTT. This sequence encodes CASSQVAANTEAFF.

This clonotype was seen once. DNA of the CDR3: TGTGCCAGCAGCTTAGCCCGGACAGAAACCTACAATGAGCAGTTCTTC. Its protein is CASSLARTETYNEQFF. The chain is built from TRBV7-3 and TRBJ2-1; possibly TRBD1 for D (6 bases). CDR1 SGHTA and CDR2 FQGTGA come from the germline V gene. The CDR3 spans 16 residues. Trimming stripped 2 bases from V and 2 bases from J, with 13 bases between.

This clonotype was recorded a few times. The chain carries TRBV12-3 or TRBV12-4 and TRBJ2-1, with TRBD2 matching over 10 bases. V shed 5 bases and J 5 bases; nucleotides not matched to a gene: 12. The CDR3 runs to 17 residues. The CDR3 is CASSTPGRLAGDNEQFF. The CDR3 nucleotides read TGTGCCAGCAGTACCCCGGGTAGGCTAGCGGGGGACAATGAGCAGTTCTTC.

This clonotype was detected only a few times. This chain connects TRBV28 to TRBJ1-6; TRBD1 matches 7 bases. CDR1 and CDR2 (germline): MDHEN, SYDVKM. The trim removed 5 bases at V and 7 bases at J, leaving 5 bases unmatched. CDR3 length equals 14 residues. In DNA form, the CDR3 reads TGTGCCAGCAGTACGGGACAGCGGAATTCACCCCTCCACTTT. This gives the protein CASSTGQRNSPLHF.